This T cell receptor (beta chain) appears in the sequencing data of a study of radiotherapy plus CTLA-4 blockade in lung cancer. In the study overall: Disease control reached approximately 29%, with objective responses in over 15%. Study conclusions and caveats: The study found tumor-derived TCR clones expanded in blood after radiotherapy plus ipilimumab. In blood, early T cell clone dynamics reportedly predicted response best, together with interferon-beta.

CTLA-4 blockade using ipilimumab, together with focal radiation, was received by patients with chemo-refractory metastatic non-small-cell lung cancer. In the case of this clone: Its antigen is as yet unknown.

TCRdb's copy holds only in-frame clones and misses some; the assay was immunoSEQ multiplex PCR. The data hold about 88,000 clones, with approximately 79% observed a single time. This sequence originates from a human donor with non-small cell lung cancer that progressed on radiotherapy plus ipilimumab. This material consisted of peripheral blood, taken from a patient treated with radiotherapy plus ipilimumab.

The CDR3: CSVEGTQGETQYF. CDR3 coding DNA: TGCAGCGTTGAAGGCACCCAAGGAGAGACCCAGTACTTC. The chain combines TRBV29-1 with TRBJ2-5; D remains ambiguous. V shed 1 base and J shed 4 bases, with 10 bases lying between them. This CDR3 has 13 amino acids. Germline V gives CDR1 SQVTM, CDR2 ANQGSEA.